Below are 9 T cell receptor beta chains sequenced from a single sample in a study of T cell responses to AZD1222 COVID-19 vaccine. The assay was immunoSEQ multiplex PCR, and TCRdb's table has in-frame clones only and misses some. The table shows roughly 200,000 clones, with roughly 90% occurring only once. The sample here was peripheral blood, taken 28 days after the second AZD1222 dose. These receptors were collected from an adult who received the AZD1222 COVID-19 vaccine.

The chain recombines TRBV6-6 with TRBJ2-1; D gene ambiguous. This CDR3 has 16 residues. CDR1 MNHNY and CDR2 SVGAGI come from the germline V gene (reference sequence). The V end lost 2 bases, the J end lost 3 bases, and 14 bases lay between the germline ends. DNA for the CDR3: TGTGCCAGCAGTTACCCCCCTTCGGTTGGCTACAATGAGCAGTTCTTC. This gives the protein CASSYPPSVGYNEQFF.

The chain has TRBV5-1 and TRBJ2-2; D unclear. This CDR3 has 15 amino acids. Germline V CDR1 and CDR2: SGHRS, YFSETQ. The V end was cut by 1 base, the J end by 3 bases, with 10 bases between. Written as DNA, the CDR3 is TGCGCCAGCAGCTTGTTAACTGGCCACACCGGGGAGCTGTTTTTT. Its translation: CASSLLTGHTGELFF. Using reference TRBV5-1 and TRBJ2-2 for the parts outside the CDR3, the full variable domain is KAGVTQTPRYLIKTRGQQVTLSCSPISGHRSVSWYQQTPGQGLQFLFEYFSETQRNKGNFPGRFSGRQFSNSRSEMNVSTLELGDSALYLCASSLLTGHTGELFFGEGSRLTVL.

The CDR3 DNA is TGCGCCAGCAGCTTATGGACAGGGTCGAACACTGAAGCTTTCTTT. It translates to CASSLWTGSNTEAFF. This chain connects TRBV5-1 to TRBJ1-1, with 8 positions matching TRBD1. Germline V gene sequence: CDR1 SGHRS, CDR2 YFSETQ. V trimming: 2 bases; J trimming: 1 base; junction bases outside the gene matches: 4. The CDR3 is 15 amino acids.

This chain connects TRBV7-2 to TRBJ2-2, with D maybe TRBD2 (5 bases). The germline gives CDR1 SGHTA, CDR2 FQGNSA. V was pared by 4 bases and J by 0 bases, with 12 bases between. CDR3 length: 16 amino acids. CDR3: CASSYRRTSNTGELFF. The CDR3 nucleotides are TGTGCCAGCAGCTACCGGCGGACTTCGAACACCGGGGAGCTGTTTTTT. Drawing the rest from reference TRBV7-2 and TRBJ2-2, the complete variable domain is GAGVSQSPSNKVTEKGKDVELRCDPISGHTALYWYRQSLGQGLEFLIYFQGNSAPDKSGLPSDRFSAERTGGSVSTLTIQRTQQEDSAVYLCASSYRRTSNTGELFFGEGSRLTVL.

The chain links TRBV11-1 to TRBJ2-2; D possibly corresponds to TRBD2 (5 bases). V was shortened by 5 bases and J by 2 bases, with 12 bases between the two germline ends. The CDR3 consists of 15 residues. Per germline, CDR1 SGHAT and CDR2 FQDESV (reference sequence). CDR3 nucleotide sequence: TGTGCCAGCAGCCCTCGGACTGTTAACACCGGGGAGCTGTTTTTT. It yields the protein CASSPRTVNTGELFF.

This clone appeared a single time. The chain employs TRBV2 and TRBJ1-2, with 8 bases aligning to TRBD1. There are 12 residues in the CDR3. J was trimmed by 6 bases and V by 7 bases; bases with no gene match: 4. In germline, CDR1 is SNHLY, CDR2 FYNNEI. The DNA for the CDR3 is TGTGCCAGCACTTTGGGACAGGATGGCTACACCTTC. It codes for CASTLGQDGYTF.

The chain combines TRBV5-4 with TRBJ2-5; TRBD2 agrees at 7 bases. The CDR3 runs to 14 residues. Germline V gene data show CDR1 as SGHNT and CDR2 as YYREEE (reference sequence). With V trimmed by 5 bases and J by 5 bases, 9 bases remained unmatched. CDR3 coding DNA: TGTGCCAGCAGGCCCGGGGGGAGCCGGGAGACCCAGTACTTC. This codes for CASRPGGSRETQYF. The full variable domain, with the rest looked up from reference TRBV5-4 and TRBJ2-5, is ETGVTQSPTHLIKTRGQQVTLRCSSQSGHNTVSWYQQALGQGPQFIFQYYREEENGRGNFPPRFSGLQFPNYSSELNVNALELDDSALYLCASRPGGSRETQYFGPGTRLLVL.

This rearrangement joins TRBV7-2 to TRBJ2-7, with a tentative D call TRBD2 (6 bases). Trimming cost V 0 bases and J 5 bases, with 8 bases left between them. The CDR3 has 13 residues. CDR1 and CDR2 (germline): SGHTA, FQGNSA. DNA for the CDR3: TGTGCCAGCAGCTTAGCGGAGGGCCACGAGCAGTACTTC. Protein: CASSLAEGHEQYF.

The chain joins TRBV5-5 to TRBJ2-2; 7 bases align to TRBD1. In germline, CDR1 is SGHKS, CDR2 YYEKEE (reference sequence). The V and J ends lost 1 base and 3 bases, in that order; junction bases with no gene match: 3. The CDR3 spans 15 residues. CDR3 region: CASSLITGDTGELFF. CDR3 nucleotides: TGTGCCAGCAGCTTGATCACAGGGGACACCGGGGAGCTGTTTTTT.